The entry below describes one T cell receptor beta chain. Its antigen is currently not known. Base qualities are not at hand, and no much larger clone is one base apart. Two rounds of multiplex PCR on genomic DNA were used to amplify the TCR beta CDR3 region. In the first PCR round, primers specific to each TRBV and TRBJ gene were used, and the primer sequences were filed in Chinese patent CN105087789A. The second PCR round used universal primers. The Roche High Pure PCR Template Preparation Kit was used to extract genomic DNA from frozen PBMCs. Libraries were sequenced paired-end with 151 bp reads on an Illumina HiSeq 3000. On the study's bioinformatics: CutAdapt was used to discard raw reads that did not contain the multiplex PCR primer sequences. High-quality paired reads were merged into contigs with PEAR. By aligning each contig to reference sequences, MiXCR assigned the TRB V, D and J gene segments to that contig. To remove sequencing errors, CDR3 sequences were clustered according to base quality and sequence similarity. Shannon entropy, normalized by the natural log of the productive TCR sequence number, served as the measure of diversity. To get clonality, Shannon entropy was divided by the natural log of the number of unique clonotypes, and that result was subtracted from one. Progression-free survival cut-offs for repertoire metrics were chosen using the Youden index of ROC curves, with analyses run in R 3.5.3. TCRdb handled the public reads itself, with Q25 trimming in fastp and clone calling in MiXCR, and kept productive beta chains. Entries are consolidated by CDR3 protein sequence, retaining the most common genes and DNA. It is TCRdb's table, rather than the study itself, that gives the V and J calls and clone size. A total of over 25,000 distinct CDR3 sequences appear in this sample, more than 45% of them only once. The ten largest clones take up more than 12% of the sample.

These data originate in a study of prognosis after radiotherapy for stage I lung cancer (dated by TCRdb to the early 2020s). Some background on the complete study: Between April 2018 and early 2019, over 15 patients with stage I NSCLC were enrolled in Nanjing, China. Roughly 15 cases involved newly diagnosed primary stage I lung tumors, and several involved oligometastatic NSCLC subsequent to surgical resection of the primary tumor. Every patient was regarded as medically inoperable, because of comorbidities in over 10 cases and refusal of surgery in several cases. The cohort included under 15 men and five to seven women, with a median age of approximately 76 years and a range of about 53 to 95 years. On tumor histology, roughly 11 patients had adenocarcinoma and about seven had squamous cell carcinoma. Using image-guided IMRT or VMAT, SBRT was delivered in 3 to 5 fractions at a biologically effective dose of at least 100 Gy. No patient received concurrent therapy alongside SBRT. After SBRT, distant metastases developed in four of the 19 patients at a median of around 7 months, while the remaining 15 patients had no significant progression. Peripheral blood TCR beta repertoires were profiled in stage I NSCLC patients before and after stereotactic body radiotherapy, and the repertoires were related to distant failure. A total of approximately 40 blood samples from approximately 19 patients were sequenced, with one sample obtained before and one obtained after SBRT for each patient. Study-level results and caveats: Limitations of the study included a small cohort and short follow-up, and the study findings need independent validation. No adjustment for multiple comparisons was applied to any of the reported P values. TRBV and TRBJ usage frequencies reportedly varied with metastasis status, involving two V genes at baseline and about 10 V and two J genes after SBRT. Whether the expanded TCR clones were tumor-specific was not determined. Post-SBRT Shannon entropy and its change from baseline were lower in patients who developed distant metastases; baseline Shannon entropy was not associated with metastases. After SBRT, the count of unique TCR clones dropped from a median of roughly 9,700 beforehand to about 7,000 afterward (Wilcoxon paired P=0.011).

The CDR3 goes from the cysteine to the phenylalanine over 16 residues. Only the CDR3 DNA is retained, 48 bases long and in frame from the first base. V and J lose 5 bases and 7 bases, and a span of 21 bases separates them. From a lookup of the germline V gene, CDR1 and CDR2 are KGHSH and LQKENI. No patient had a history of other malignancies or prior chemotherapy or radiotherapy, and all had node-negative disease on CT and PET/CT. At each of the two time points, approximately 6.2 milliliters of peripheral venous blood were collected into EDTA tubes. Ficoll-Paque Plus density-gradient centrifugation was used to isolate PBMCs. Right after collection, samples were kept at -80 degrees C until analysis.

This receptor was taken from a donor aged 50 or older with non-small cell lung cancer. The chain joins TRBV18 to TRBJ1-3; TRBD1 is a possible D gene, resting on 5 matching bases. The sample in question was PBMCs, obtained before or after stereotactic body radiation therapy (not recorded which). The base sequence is TGTGCCAGCTCATCTAGAGGGGCATTGGGGGGTAACACCATATATTTT. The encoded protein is CASSSRGALGGNTIYF.